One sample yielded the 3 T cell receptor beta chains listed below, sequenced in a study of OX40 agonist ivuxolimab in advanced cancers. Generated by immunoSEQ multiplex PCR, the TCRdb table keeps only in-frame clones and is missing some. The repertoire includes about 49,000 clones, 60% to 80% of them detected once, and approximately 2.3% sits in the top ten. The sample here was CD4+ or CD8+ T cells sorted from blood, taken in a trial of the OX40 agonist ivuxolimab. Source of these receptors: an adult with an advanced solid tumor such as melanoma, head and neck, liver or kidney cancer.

The CDR3 reads CASERAGQGIYNEQFF. The CDR3 DNA is TGCGCCAGCGAAAGGGCGGGACAGGGGATCTACAATGAGCAGTTCTTC. The rearrangement links TRBV5-1 to TRBJ2-1; 10 bases map to TRBD1. The CDR3 length is 16 residues. The V segment lost 7 bases and the J segment 3 bases; nucleotides outside the gene matches: 10. Germline V gene data show CDR1 as SGHRS and CDR2 as YFSETQ.

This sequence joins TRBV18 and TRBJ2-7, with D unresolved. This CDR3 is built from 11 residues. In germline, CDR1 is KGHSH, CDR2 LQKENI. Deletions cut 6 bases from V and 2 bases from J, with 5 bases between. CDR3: CASSLAYEQYF. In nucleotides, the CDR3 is TGTGCCAGCTCCCTTGCCTACGAGCAGTACTTC.

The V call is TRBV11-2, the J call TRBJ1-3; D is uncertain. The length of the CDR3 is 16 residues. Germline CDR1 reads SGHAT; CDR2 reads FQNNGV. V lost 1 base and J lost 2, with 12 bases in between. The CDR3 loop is CASSLGARLAGNTIYF. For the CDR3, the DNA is TGTGCCAGCAGCTTAGGTGCGAGATTGGCTGGAAACACCATATATTTT.